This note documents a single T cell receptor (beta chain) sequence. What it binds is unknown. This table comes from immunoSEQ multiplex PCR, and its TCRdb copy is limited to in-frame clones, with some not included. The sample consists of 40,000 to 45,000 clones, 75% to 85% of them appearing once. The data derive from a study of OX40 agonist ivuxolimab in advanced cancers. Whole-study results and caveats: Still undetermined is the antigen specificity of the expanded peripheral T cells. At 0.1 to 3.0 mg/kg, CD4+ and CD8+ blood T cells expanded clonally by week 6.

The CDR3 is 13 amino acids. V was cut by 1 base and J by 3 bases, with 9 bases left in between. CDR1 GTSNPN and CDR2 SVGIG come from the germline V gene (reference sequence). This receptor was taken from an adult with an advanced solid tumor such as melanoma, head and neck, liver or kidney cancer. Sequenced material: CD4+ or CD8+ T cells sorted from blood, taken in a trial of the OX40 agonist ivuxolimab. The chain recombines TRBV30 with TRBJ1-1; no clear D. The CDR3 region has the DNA TGTGCCTGGAGTGGGTTCATGGACACTGAAGCTTTCTTT. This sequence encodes CAWSGFMDTEAFF.